These 18 T cell receptor beta chains were sequenced from one sample in a study of immune aging and cytomegalovirus after organ transplant. BD Rhapsody targeted mRNA and AbSeq chemistry was used for microwell cell capture and library preparation. Via MiXCR, TCRdb re-called the single-cell sequencing reads, giving one row per CDR3 protein. The sample carries 20,000 to 25,000 distinct CDR3 sequences, more than 35% recorded once. Time point denoted: five sample-tagged time points from pre-transplant (day -1) to day 368 post-transplant, pooled. Their recognized antigens are unknown. The material was CMV peptide-activated CD4+ and CD8+ T cells sorted from blood, obtained at five time points, pooled. Subset noted: sorted CD8+CD137+ and CD4+CD154+ T cells after around 12 h CMV IE-1 peptide stimulation. The receptors were sampled from a female donor who had a heart transplant and CMV viremia.

This clonotype has a handful of counts. The chain couples TRBV12-3 or TRBV12-4 to TRBJ1-3; D possibly corresponds to TRBD1 (5 bases). V shed 3 bases and J shed 3 bases, with 9 bases lying between them. CDR3 length equals 14 residues. Written as DNA, the CDR3 is TGTGCCAGCAGTTTCAGGGTTAATGGAAACACCATATATTTT. Its translation is CASSFRVNGNTIYF.

The chain joins TRBV5-5 to TRBJ1-3, with a tentative D call TRBD1 (5 bases). The germline CDR1 and CDR2 sequences are SGHKS and YYEKEE (reference sequence). V lost 0 bases, J lost 0 bases, and 10 bases lay in between. This CDR3 is built from 16 residues. This CDR3 is CASSLGDGLSGNTIYF. CDR3 in DNA: TGTGCCAGCAGCTTGGGGGACGGTCTCTCTGGAAACACCATATATTTT.

By sample fraction, this clonotype is medium-sized. J is TRBJ2-5 and V is TRBV30; 13 bases map to TRBD2. This CDR3 contains 14 residues. V dropped 1 base and J dropped 10; count of bases not matched to a gene: 6. The germline V gene encodes CDR1 GTSNPN and CDR2 SVGIG (reference sequence). For the CDR3, the DNA is TGTGCCTGGAGTGCACTAGCGGGAGGGATGGACCAGTACTTC. It specifies CAWSALAGGMDQYF.

The chain joins TRBV2 to TRBJ2-7; TRBD2 is a possible D gene (6 bases). CDR3 length: 15 amino acids. The V end was cut by 7 bases, the J end by 0 bases, with 16 bases between. The V gene's germline CDR1 is SNHLY and CDR2 FYNNEI. CDR3 sequence (DNA): TGTGCCAGCATGGGCGGGACGGCACTCTCCTACGAGCAGTACTTC. Translation: CASMGGTALSYEQYF.

This clonotype was counted ten times or more. Just one base apart from a much larger clone, this may be a read error. The chain couples TRBV11-3 to TRBJ2-5, with D uncertain. V gave up 5 bases and J gave up 2 bases, with 18 bases separating them. The germline V gene has CDR1 SGHNT and CDR2 YENEEA. The CDR3 consists of 16 residues. The CDR3 region has the DNA TGTGCCAGCAGCGGATGGAAAGGACGGCAACAAGAGACCCAGTACTTC. This translates into CASSGWKGRQQETQYF.

This clonotype was detected a few times. The chain combines TRBV6-6 with TRBJ2-3; D not resolved. CDR3 length equals 19 residues. CDR1 is MNHNY, CDR2 SVGAGI, per germline (reference sequence). V lost 0 bases and J lost 2, with 21 bases in between. CDR3 coding DNA: TGTGCCAGCAGTTACTCAACTAACCGGTACAGTACTTCCACAGATACGCAGTATTTT. Protein product: CASSYSTNRYSTSTDTQYF.

There are a few counts of this clonotype. This chain connects TRBV7-2 to TRBJ2-7; 8 bases line up with TRBD2. The CDR3 is made up of 16 amino acids. Germline V gene sequence: CDR1 SGHTA, CDR2 FQGNSA. J lost 0 bases, V lost 5 bases, and 9 bases had no gene match. The CDR3 nucleotides read TGTGCCAGCAGCCCCTGGCTAGCGGGTAGCTCCTACGAGCAGTACTTC. It specifies CASSPWLAGSSYEQYF.

A note on this clonotype: A read error may explain this, as a much larger clone is one base away. This rearrangement joins TRBV9 to TRBJ2-7; D is undetermined. Germline CDR1 reads SGDLS; CDR2 reads YYNGEE. This CDR3 comprises 11 residues. The V end lost 3 bases, the J end lost 9 bases, and 10 bases lay between the germline ends. The CDR3 sequence: CASSGSSRQYF. Written as DNA, the CDR3 is TGTGCCAGCAGCGGTAGTTCCCGGCAGTACTTC.

For this clonotype: This CDR3 fails to terminate in the conserved phenylalanine or tryptophan, so it likely reflects a read error. The limits of the CDR3 on the DNA are not certain, so only TCRdb's listed CDR3 is given. The rearrangement joins TRBV25-1 to TRBJ2-2; the listed D gene, TRBD1, was not tested against the DNA. Germline CDR1 is MGHDK and CDR2 is SYGVNS. Counting both end residues, the CDR3 totals 17 amino acids. CDR3 region: CASSGPRGQGSAGEPFS.

About this clonotype itself: No conserved phenylalanine or tryptophan ends this CDR3, so it is likely a read error. Because the CDR3's place on the DNA is in doubt, the DNA is left out and the CDR3 is given as listed by TCRdb. V is TRBV5-4 and J is TRBJ2-7; the table's D call, TRBD2, has no DNA check behind it. CDR1 and CDR2 (germline): SGHNT, YYREEE (reference sequence). The length of the CDR3 is 13 amino acids, counting both ends. CDR3 loop: CASSGLAGGLQHL.

As to this clonotype: This may come from a read error, since a much larger clone is one base off. J is TRBJ2-2 and V is TRBV13; the D call may be TRBD1 or TRBD2 (5 bases each). The CDR3 sequence is 14 residues long. Germline CDR1 PRHDT, CDR2 FYEKMQ (reference sequence). DNA of the CDR3: TGTGCCAGCAGCCTCCGGACACTCACCGGGGAGCCGTTTTTT. This encodes CASSLRTLTGEPFF.

This clonotype was found many times. The rearrangement joins TRBV20-1 to TRBJ2-1; 10 bases fit TRBD2. J gave up 8 bases and V 1 base, and 8 bases lay outside the gene matches. Germline V gene sequence: CDR1 DFQATT, CDR2 SNEGSKA (reference sequence). The CDR3 loop spans 15 amino acids. CDR3 DNA sequence: TGCAGTGCTAGAGTCCCCAGCGGGAGGGGCTATGAGCAGTTCTTC. Amino acids: CSARVPSGRGYEQFF.

The V gene is TRBV3-1, the J gene TRBJ2-7, with TRBD2 as a possible D gene (5 bases). In germline, CDR1 is LGHDT, CDR2 YNNKEL (reference sequence). V was pared by 1 base and J by 2 bases, with 12 bases between. The CDR3 extends over 15 amino acids. In DNA form, the CDR3 reads TGTGCCAGCAGCCAAGGTCCGCGGGCCGCCTACGAGCAGTACTTC. Protein: CASSQGPRAAYEQYF.

This clonotype was counted a few times. The V gene is TRBV3-1, the J gene TRBJ2-3; 7 bases are a match to TRBD2. Trimming took 1 base from V and 1 from J; bases not matched to a gene: 2. CDR3 length: 15 amino acids. Germline CDR1 and CDR2: LGHDT and YNNKEL (reference sequence). The chain's CDR3 is CASSQGGSRTDTQYF. DNA for the CDR3: TGTGCCAGCAGCCAAGGCGGGAGCCGCACAGATACGCAGTATTTT.

This clonotype is medium-sized in the sample. The CDR3 protein is CASSQERATSYEQYF. For the CDR3, the DNA is TGTGCCAGCAGCCAAGAACGAGCGACCTCCTACGAGCAGTACTTC. This chain links TRBV4-2 with TRBJ2-7; unclear D gene. Germline CDR1 LGHNA, CDR2 YNFKEQ. V lost 0 bases, J lost 0 bases, and 9 bases lay in between. The CDR3 consists of 15 residues.

The genes are TRBV29-1 and TRBJ1-3; no clear D gene. The CDR3 contains 13 residues. CDR1 SQVTM and CDR2 ANQGSEA come from the germline V gene. Trimming pared 6 bases from V and 0 bases from J, leaving 9 bases between. The CDR3 region has the DNA TGCAGCGTAAGGTTGTTCTCTGGAAACACCATATATTTT. Translated, it gives CSVRLFSGNTIYF.

This clonotype was observed many times. The chain combines TRBV29-1 with TRBJ2-3; TRBD2 matches 8 bases. J was trimmed by 6 bases and V by 4 bases; bases with no gene match: 6. Germline V gene sequence: CDR1 SQVTM, CDR2 ANQGSEA. CDR3 size: 13 residues. The CDR3 loop reads CSVAERGFDTQYF. In nucleotides, the CDR3 is TGCAGCGTTGCGGAGCGGGGGTTTGATACGCAGTATTTT.

A note on this clonotype: It is likely a read error, because the conserved phenylalanine at the end of the CDR3 is missing. This chain connects TRBV20-1 to TRBJ1-1; TRBD1 agrees at 7 bases. The CDR3 loop spans 12 amino acids. Per the germline V gene, CDR1 is DFQATT and CDR2 is SNEGSKA (reference sequence). CDR3: CSTRQGGTDAFV. In nucleotides, the CDR3 is TGCAGTACCCGACAGGGCGGCACTGATGCTTTCGTT.